Listed below are T cell receptor beta chains from one sample, sequenced in a study of shared clonotypes between healthy human individuals. Produced via immunoSEQ multiplex PCR; TCRdb's table is partial and in-frame only. The sample shows around 450,000 clones, roughly 77% of them seen only once. The sequenced sample consisted of PBMCs. The receptors stem from a woman in her thirties or forties in good health. Some clones in this sample may be carry-over from other donors' samples. Each CDR3 is given with its conserved first and last residue. A D gene is named only where the DNA matches it firmly. Some rows mark clone size as missing; the rest say once, few, many or name a class of expanded clone.

DNA | CDR3 | V | size | J | D
TGTGCCAGCAGCCCGGGCGGCCGGACGCATCAGCCCCAGCATTTT | CASSPGGRTHQPQHF | TRBV5-8 | NA | TRBJ1-5 | NA
TGTGCCAGCAGCCCCGGGACAGGGCATTGGGGGGTGCAGTTCTTC | CASSPGTGHWGVQFF | TRBV9 | NA | TRBJ2-1 | TRBD1
TGTGCCAGCAGTACCCGGGACCGAACCTACGAGCAGTACTTC | CASSTRDRTYEQYF | TRBV6-5 | NA | TRBJ2-7 | NA
TGTGCCAGCAGCGTAGGACTAGCGGGAGTCAATGAGCAGTTCTTC | CASSVGLAGVNEQFF | TRBV9 | few | TRBJ2-1 | TRBD2
TGTGCCAGCAGTAGCCGTGGGACAGTGGCCCGCGAGCAGTACTTC | CASSSRGTVAREQYF | TRBV28 | NA | TRBJ2-7 | TRBD1
TGTGCCAGTAAACGAAATCTAGACCATTTCGCGCGGAACACTGAAGCTTTCTTT | CASKRNLDHFARNTEAFF | TRBV19 | NA | TRBJ1-1 | NA
TGCGCCAGCAGCTTAGGGACGAGCTCCTACAATGAGCAGTTCTTC | CASSLGTSSYNEQFF | TRBV5-1 | NA | TRBJ2-1 | NA
TGTGCCAGCTCACCACAGGGGGTAGGCACTGAAGCTTTCTTT | CASSPQGVGTEAFF | TRBV18 | NA | TRBJ1-1 | NA
TGCGCCAGCAGTGAGTCGGCGAGCACCGGGGAGCTGTTTTTT | CASSESASTGELFF | TRBV10-1 | NA | TRBJ2-2 | NA
TGTGCCAGCAGCTCGCTCAGGGGGGTCGAGGAGACCCAGTACTTC | CASSSLRGVEETQYF | TRBV5-4 | NA | TRBJ2-5 | NA
TGTGCCAGCAGTTTTTCACCCAGCTCTGGGGCCAACGTCCTGACTTTC | CASSFSPSSGANVLTF | TRBV7-2 | once | TRBJ2-6 | NA
TGTGCCAGCAGTTCCGGTGGTGCGTCTAACTATGGCTACACCTTC | CASSSGGASNYGYTF | TRBV28 | NA | TRBJ1-2 | NA
TGCGCCATCGCTGAAAAACTGTTTTTT | CAIAEKLFF | TRBV23-1 | NA | TRBJ1-4 | NA
TGTGCCAGCAGCCCAGACGATAGGGGGCGCGGAGATACGCAGTATTTT | CASSPDDRGRGDTQYF | TRBV7-8 | NA | TRBJ2-3 | TRBD1
TGTGCCAGCAGCACCTGGACAGGGTTGGGGAATGAGCAGTTCTTC | CASSTWTGLGNEQFF | TRBV11-3 | NA | TRBJ2-1 | TRBD1
TGTGCCAGCAGCTTAGTTGGCTACGAGCAGTACTTC | CASSLVGYEQYF | TRBV7-9 | NA | TRBJ2-7 | NA
TGTGCCACCAGCACCTTGGGGACTGTCCAAGAGACCCAGTACTTC | CATSTLGTVQETQYF | TRBV15 | NA | TRBJ2-5 | NA
TGCGCCAGCAGCCTAAGCAGGACCAAAAACATTCAGTACTTC | CASSLSRTKNIQYF | TRBV5-1 | NA | TRBJ2-4 | NA
TGTGCCAGCACCGGGTCCTTCGCCGCCGGGGAGCTGTTTTTT | CASTGSFAAGELFF | TRBV2 | NA | TRBJ2-2 | NA
TGTGCCAGCAGCTCGACTAGCGGGCGTAGCACAGATACGCAGTATTTT | CASSSTSGRSTDTQYF | TRBV5-6 | NA | TRBJ2-3 | TRBD2
TGTGCCAGCAACCTCGTTAGCTCCTACAATGAGCAGTTCTTC | CASNLVSSYNEQFF | TRBV28 | NA | TRBJ2-1 | NA
TGTGCCAGTATGGCGGACAGCTCCTACGAGCAGTACTTC | CASMADSSYEQYF | TRBV19 | once | TRBJ2-7 | NA
TGCAGCGTTGAAAAGGGGGCAGAGACCCAGTACTTC | CSVEKGAETQYF | TRBV29-1 | many | TRBJ2-5 | TRBD1
TGTGCCAGCAGCATGAGCTACAGGGGCCTCTTTCTCCCAGATACGCAGTATTTT | CASSMSYRGLFLPDTQYF | TRBV5-5 | NA | TRBJ2-3 | TRBD1
TGCAGCGTTGAATCTAGCGGGAGCCCGGATACGCAGTATTTT | CSVESSGSPDTQYF | TRBV29-1 | NA | TRBJ2-3 | TRBD2
TGCGCCAGCAGCGACGTGGGAGGGGCCTACGAGCAGTACTTC | CASSDVGGAYEQYF | TRBV5-1 | few | TRBJ2-7 | TRBD2
TGTGCCAGCAGCTCGCAGGGGGGAGGAGATACGCAGTATTTT | CASSSQGGGDTQYF | TRBV5-4 | NA | TRBJ2-3 | NA
TGTGCCAGCAGCCTCCAAACGACTAGCACAGATACGCAGTATTTT | CASSLQTTSTDTQYF | TRBV7-9 | NA | TRBJ2-3 | NA